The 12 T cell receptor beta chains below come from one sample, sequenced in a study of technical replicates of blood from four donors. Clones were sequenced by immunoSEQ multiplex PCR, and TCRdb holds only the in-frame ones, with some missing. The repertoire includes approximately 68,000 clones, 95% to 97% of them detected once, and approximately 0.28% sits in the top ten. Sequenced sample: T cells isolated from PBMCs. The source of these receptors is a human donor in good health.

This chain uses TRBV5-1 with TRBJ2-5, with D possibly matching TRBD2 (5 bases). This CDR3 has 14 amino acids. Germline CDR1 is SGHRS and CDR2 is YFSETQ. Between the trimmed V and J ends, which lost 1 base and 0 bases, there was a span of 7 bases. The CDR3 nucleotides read TGCGCCAGCAGCTTGCCGGACTACCAAGAGACCCAGTACTTC. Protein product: CASSLPDYQETQYF.

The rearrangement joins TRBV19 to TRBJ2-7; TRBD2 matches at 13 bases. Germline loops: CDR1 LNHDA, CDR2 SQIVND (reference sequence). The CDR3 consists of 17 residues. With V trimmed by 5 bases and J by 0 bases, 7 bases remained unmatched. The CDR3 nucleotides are TGTGCCAGTAGTCCGCGAACTAGCGGGAGGGCCTCCTACGAGCAGTACTTC. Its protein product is CASSPRTSGRASYEQYF. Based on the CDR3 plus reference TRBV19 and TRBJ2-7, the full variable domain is DGGITQSPKYLFRKEGQNVTLSCEQNLNHDAMYWYRQDPGQGLRLIYYSQIVNDFQKGDIAEGYSVSREKKESFPLTVTSAQKNPTAFYLCASSPRTSGRASYEQYFGPGTRLTVT.

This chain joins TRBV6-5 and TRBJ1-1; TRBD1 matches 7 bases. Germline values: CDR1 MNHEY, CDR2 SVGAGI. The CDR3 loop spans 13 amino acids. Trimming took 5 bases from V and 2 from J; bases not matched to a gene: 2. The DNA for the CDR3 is TGTGCCAGCAGTAGACAGGGAAACACTGAAGCTTTCTTT. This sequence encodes CASSRQGNTEAFF.

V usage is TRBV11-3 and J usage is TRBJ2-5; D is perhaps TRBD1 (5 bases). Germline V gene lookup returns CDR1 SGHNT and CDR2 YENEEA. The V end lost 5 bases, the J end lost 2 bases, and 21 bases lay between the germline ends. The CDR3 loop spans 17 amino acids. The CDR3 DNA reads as TGTGCCAGCAGCACTCCTGCGACAGTTCAGAATCAAGAGACCCAGTACTTC. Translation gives CASSTPATVQNQETQYF.

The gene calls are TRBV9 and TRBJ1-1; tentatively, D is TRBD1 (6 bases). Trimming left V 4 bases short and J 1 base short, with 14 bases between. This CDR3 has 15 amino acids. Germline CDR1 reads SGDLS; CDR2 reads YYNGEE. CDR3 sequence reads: CASSRYQGRNTEAFF. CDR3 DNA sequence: TGTGCCAGCAGCCGCTACCAGGGGCGGAACACTGAAGCTTTCTTT.

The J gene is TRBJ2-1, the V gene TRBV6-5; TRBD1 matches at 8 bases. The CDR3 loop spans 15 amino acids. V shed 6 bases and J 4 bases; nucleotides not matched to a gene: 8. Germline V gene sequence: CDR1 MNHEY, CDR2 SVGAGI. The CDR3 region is CASSRPGQDYNEQFF. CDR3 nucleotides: TGTGCCAGCAGCCGACCGGGACAGGATTACAATGAGCAGTTCTTC.

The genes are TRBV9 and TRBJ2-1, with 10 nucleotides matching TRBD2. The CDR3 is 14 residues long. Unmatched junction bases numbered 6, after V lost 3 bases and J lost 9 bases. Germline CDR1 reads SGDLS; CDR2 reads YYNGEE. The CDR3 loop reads CASSELAGAIEQFF. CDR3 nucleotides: TGTGCCAGCAGCGAGCTAGCGGGAGCCATTGAGCAGTTCTTC.

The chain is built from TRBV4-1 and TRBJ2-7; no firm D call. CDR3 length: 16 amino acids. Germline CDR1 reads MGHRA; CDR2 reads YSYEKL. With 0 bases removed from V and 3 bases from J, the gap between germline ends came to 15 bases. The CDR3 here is CASSQEPPGLFYEQYF. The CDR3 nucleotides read TGCGCCAGCAGCCAAGAACCCCCAGGCCTCTTCTACGAGCAGTACTTC.

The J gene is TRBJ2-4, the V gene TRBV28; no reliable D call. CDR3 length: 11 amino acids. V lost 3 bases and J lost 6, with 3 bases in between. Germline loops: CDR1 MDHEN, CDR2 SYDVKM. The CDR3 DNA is TGTGCCAGCAGTTTCCGAAACATTCAGTACTTC. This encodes CASSFRNIQYF.

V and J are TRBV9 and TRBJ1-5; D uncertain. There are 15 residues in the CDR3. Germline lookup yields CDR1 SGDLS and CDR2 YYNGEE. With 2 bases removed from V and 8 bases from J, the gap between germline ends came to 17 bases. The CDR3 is CASSVEGWGGKPQHF. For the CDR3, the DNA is TGTGCCAGCAGCGTCGAGGGTTGGGGTGGCAAGCCCCAGCATTTT.

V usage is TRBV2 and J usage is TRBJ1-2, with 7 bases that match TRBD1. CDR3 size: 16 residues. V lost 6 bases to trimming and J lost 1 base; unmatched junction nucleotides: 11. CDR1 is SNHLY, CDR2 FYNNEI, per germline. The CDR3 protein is CASSEEMTGINYGYTF. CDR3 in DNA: TGTGCCAGCAGCGAGGAAATGACAGGGATTAACTATGGCTACACCTTC.

The CDR3 loop reads CSVEVGGSGNTIYF. DNA of the CDR3: TGCAGCGTTGAAGTCGGGGGCTCTGGAAACACCATATATTTT. The J gene is TRBJ1-3, the V gene TRBV29-1; possibly TRBD1 for D (5 bases). The CDR3 contains 14 residues. The V and J ends lost 1 base and 0 bases respectively, with 7 bases between them. Per germline, CDR1 SQVTM and CDR2 ANQGSEA.